This T cell receptor beta chain is from a study of tumor-infiltrating lymphocytes in primary liver carcinoma. Study-level information: Roughly 3.65 to 8 million productive TCRbeta reads came from each sample, comparable across tissue types.

Concerning this clonotype: At one boundary the junction diverges from the germline segment, which might be a read error.

A constant-region primer served to make TCR beta cDNA from roughly 480 ng total RNA. Slightly modified ARM-PCR with three nested multiplex PCR rounds yielded TCR beta libraries. The study ran its first two PCR rounds for roughly 11 cycles each, using TRBV1-TRBV30 forward primers and a C-beta reverse primer. In TCRdb, the multiplex PCR reads were re-called with MiXCR into one record per CDR3 protein. The sample includes 100,000 to 150,000 distinct CDR3 sequences, 55% to 75% of them seen just once. Each 20-30 mg portion of unsorted bulk tissue served as the source for co-extraction of RNA and DNA. Over 75% of the cells were viable tumor cells in every tumor sample. Germline CDR1 is SGHNT and CDR2 is YENEEA. CDR3 size: 14 residues.

The chain carries TRBV11-3 and TRBJ1-1; a possible D gene is TRBD1 (5 bases). The material sequenced was liver tumor tissue from sampling region 3. Subset: tumor region T3, left-lateral pole. This TCR derives from a woman in her sixties with primary liver carcinoma and hepatitis B virus infection. The CDR3: CASRSGGVNTEVFF. The CDR3, as DNA: TGTGCCAGCAGATCCGGGGGGGTGAACACTGAAGTTTTCTTT.